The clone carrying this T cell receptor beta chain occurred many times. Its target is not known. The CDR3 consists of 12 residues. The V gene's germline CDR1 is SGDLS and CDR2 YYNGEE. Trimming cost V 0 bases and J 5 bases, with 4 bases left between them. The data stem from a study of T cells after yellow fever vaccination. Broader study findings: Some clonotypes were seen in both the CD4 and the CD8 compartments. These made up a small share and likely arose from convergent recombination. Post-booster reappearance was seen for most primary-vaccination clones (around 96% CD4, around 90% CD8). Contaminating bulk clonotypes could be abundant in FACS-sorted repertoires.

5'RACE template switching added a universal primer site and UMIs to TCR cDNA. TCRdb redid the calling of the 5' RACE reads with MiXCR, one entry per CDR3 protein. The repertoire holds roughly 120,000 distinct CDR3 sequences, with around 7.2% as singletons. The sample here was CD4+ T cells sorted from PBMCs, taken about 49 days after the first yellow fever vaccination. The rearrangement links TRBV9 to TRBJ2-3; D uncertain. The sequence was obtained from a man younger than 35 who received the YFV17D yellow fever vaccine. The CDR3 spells CASSVEKDTQYF. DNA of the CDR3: TGTGCCAGCAGCGTAGAGAAAGATACGCAGTATTTT.